A single sample is the source of the 28 T cell receptor beta chains below, sequenced in a study of T cell responses to AZD1222 COVID-19 vaccine. Measured with immunoSEQ multiplex PCR; TCRdb has only the in-frame clones, and not every one. The sample lists 24,000 or so clones; roughly 84% were seen once. The sequencing used peripheral blood, collected 28 days after the second AZD1222 dose. These receptor sequences come from an adult who received the AZD1222 COVID-19 vaccine.

V is TRBV27 and J is TRBJ2-7; D is undetermined. The ends were cut back, 6 bases at V and 1 base at J, with 10 bases in the middle. In germline, CDR1 is MNHEY, CDR2 SMNVEV (reference sequence). This CDR3 contains 13 residues. The CDR3 region has the DNA TGTGCCAGCAGGCCGAGTGGGTCCTACGAGCAGTACTTC. This sequence encodes CASRPSGSYEQYF.

This rearrangement joins TRBV11-3 to TRBJ1-5; no reliable D call. Germline assignment: CDR1 SGHNT and CDR2 YENEEA. The CDR3 covers 16 residues. V was trimmed by 6 bases and J by 0 bases, leaving 15 bases between them. The CDR3 DNA follows: TGTGCCAGCAGTCCCCGAGGGCCATATAGCAATCAGCCCCAGCATTTT. Translation gives CASSPRGPYSNQPQHF.

This sequence joins TRBV24-1 and TRBJ2-7; D is perhaps TRBD1 (5 bases). Trimming pared 5 bases from V and 2 bases from J, leaving 18 bases between. From germline, CDR1 is KGHDR and CDR2 SFDVKD. This CDR3 is built from 16 residues. The CDR3 DNA reads TGTGCCACCAGTGCCTTAGGGGCAGTCGAGACCTACGAGCAGTACTTC. This encodes CATSALGAVETYEQYF.

J is TRBJ2-7 and V is TRBV28, with 8 bases identical to TRBD1. The CDR3 totals 14 residues. Germline CDR1 MDHEN, CDR2 SYDVKM. J gave up 5 bases and V 5 bases, and 8 bases lay outside the gene matches. The CDR3: CASSETGARHEQYF. The CDR3 region has the DNA TGTGCCAGCAGTGAGACAGGGGCGCGGCACGAGCAGTACTTC. Full variable domain (outside the CDR3, taken from reference TRBV28 and TRBJ2-7): DVKVTQSSRYLVKRTGEKVFLECVQDMDHENMFWYRQDPGLGLRLIYFSYDVKMKEKGDIPEGYSVSREKKERFSLILESASTNQTSMYLCASSETGARHEQYFGPGTRLTVT.

J is TRBJ2-3 and V is TRBV3-1 (or the pseudogene TRBV3-2), with a weak D call TRBD2 (5 bases). This CDR3 has 13 residues. Trimming cost V 6 bases and J 4 bases, with 11 bases left between them. Per the germline V gene, CDR1 is LGHDT and CDR2 is YNNKEL (reference sequence). The CDR3 loop reads CASRIGSADTQYF. CDR3 bases: TGTGCCAGCAGAATAGGGAGTGCAGATACGCAGTATTTT.

This chain links TRBV6-4 with TRBJ2-1; 7 bases agree with TRBD2. V gave up 2 bases and J gave up 3 bases; unmatched junction bases: 4. From germline, CDR1 is MRHNA and CDR2 SNTAGT. CDR3 size: 15 residues. CDR3: CASSDGGGSYNEQFF. DNA for the CDR3: TGTGCCAGCAGTGACGGGGGGGGTAGCTACAATGAGCAGTTCTTC.

The V gene is TRBV30, the J gene TRBJ1-6, with no clear D. The CDR3 is 14 residues long. Germline-derived CDR1 and CDR2 are GTSNPN and SVGIG (reference sequence). The V end lost 2 bases, the J end lost 14 bases, and 19 bases lay between the germline ends. Here the CDR3 reads CAWSPVLQSLSLHF. The CDR3 bases are TGTGCCTGGAGTCCGGTCCTGCAGTCTCTGTCCCTCCACTTT.

V usage is TRBV27 and J usage is TRBJ1-1, with D possibly TRBD1 on 5 matching bases. The CDR3 is made up of 16 amino acids. The V gene's germline CDR1 is MNHEY and CDR2 SMNVEV (reference sequence). V was pared by 6 bases and J by 4 bases, with 21 bases between. The CDR3 reads CASRPNVGRKVTEAFF. The CDR3 DNA reads as TGTGCCAGCAGACCCAACGTGGGACGGAAAGTCACTGAAGCTTTCTTT.

The chain carries TRBV19 and TRBJ2-7; TRBD1 aligns across 11 bases. Unmatched junction bases numbered 3, after V lost 4 bases and J lost 4 bases. Germline lookup yields CDR1 LNHDA and CDR2 SQIVND (reference sequence). This CDR3 region has 14 residues. The CDR3 reads CASSTGTGGYEQYF. In DNA, the CDR3 is TGTGCCAGTAGTACCGGGACAGGGGGTTACGAGCAGTACTTC.

The chain combines TRBV7-8 with TRBJ1-5; the D gene is possibly TRBD1 (5 bases). V shed 5 bases and J shed 1 base, with 6 bases lying between them. CDR1 is SGHVS, CDR2 FQNEAQ, per germline. The CDR3 has 13 amino acids. Here the CDR3 DNA reads TGTGCCAGCAGCCGGGACAGCAATCAGCCCCAGCATTTT. The encoded protein is CASSRDSNQPQHF.

In this sample, this clone turned up once. This chain links TRBV2 with TRBJ2-1; 10 nucleotides match TRBD2. The V and J ends lost 6 bases and 6 bases, in that order; junction bases with no gene match: 8. Germline V CDR1 and CDR2: SNHLY, FYNNEI. The CDR3 sequence is 15 residues long. DNA of the CDR3: TGTGCCAGCAGGCCCGGACTAGCGGAGAGCAATGAGCAGTTCTTC. The encoded protein is CASRPGLAESNEQFF. Supplemented by reference TRBV2 and TRBJ2-1, the full variable domain reads EPEVTQTPSHQVTQMGQEVILRCVPISNHLYFYWYRQILGQKVEFLVSFYNNEISEKSEIFDDQFSVERPDGSNFTLKIRSTKLEDSAMYFCASRPGLAESNEQFFGPGTRLTVL.

The V gene is TRBV29-1, the J gene TRBJ2-3; D is perhaps TRBD2 (5 bases). V lost 0 bases and J 2 bases, leaving 12 bases between the germline ends. This CDR3 spans 15 amino acids. The germline gives CDR1 SQVTM, CDR2 ANQGSEA. CDR3 in DNA: TGCAGCGTTGAAGAAGGCCTAGCCCTCACAGATACGCAGTATTTT. Protein: CSVEEGLALTDTQYF.

The chain joins TRBV11-1 to TRBJ1-2, with 7 bases lining up with TRBD1. The V and J ends lost 5 bases and 8 bases, in that order; junction bases with no gene match: 11. The CDR3 consists of 14 residues. Germline V lookup: CDR1 SGHAT, CDR2 FQDESV (reference sequence). The CDR3 protein is CASSTRQGSDGYTF. The CDR3, as DNA: TGTGCCAGCAGCACGCGACAGGGATCGGACGGCTACACCTTC.

This rearrangement joins TRBV7-2 to TRBJ1-1, with 9 bases lining up with TRBD1. V lost 4 bases, J lost 4 bases, and 10 bases stayed unmatched. Looked up from germline, CDR1 is SGHTA and CDR2 is FQGNSA. The CDR3 contains 16 residues. CDR3 loop: CASSSRTGALFTEAFF. In nucleotides, the CDR3 is TGTGCCAGCAGCTCCAGGACAGGGGCGTTGTTCACTGAAGCTTTCTTT.

J is TRBJ2-3 and V is TRBV29-1; D possibly corresponds to TRBD2 (5 bases). The germline gives CDR1 SQVTM, CDR2 ANQGSEA. CDR3 size: 14 residues. Trimming took 5 bases from V and 0 from J, leaving 12 bases between them. CDR3 bases: TGCAGCGTTCGCGGGTTATCTAGCACAGATACGCAGTATTTT. Translating it yields CSVRGLSSTDTQYF.

This chain connects TRBV6-4 to TRBJ2-3, with D unclear. V was cut by 7 bases and J by 6 bases, with 17 bases left in between. The length of the CDR3 is 14 residues. CDR1 is MRHNA and CDR2 is SNTAGT in the germline V gene. Here the CDR3 DNA reads TGTGCCAGCAAGGGCGACACCCCATCGGATACGCAGTATTTT. Its protein product is CASKGDTPSDTQYF.

The genes are TRBV30 and TRBJ1-2; D remains unclear. Looked up from germline, CDR1 is GTSNPN and CDR2 is SVGIG (reference sequence). Trimming removed 3 bases from V and 0 bases from J, with 14 bases in between. This CDR3 comprises 15 residues. This chain's CDR3 is CAWSPWSLTNYGYTF. In DNA form, the CDR3 reads TGTGCCTGGAGCCCCTGGTCACTAACTAACTATGGCTACACCTTC.

The chain links TRBV4-3 to TRBJ1-2; 12 bases are shared with TRBD1. CDR3 length: 17 residues. Germline V gene lookup returns CDR1 LGHNA and CDR2 YSLEER. V trimming: 4 bases; J trimming: 4 bases; junction bases outside the gene matches: 10. The CDR3 loop is CASSLEGQGAKSYGYTF. As DNA, the CDR3 is TGCGCCAGCAGCCTTGAGGGACAGGGGGCGAAAAGCTATGGCTACACCTTC.

The table lists this clone with a count of one. The genes are TRBV14 and TRBJ2-7; D might be TRBD2 (5 bases). Germline CDR1 is SGHDN and CDR2 is FVKESK. V dropped 4 bases and J dropped 7 bases, with 14 bases sitting between them. The CDR3 totals 13 residues. The CDR3 region has the DNA TGTGCCAGCAGCCTAGGAGAGGGAAGGGAGCAGTACTTC. Its protein is CASSLGEGREQYF.

The CDR3 loop reads CASSQGTEAFF. The DNA for the CDR3 is TGCGCCAGCAGTCAGGGGACTGAAGCTTTCTTT. This rearrangement joins TRBV10-2 to TRBJ1-1, with TRBD1 as a possible D gene (6 bases). V lost 5 bases and J lost 5, with 6 bases in between. This CDR3 region has 11 residues. Germline lookup yields CDR1 WSHSY and CDR2 SAAADI.

The rearrangement uses TRBV27 and TRBJ2-1; 7 bases map to TRBD1. Trimming at V came to 7 bases and at J to 1 base, leaving 4 bases not matched to a gene. Germline CDR1 reads MNHEY; CDR2 reads SMNVEV (reference sequence). This CDR3 is built from 14 residues. Written as DNA, the CDR3 is TGTGCCAGCAAGACAGGGTTGTCCTACAATGAGCAGTTCTTC. Its translation: CASKTGLSYNEQFF.

V usage is TRBV27 and J usage is TRBJ1-5, with 10 positions matching TRBD1. Per germline, CDR1 MNHEY and CDR2 SMNVEV (reference sequence). This CDR3 has 16 amino acids. With V trimmed by 6 bases and J by 2 bases, 7 bases remained unmatched. The chain's CDR3 is CASSLTGGQGNQPQHF. The CDR3, as DNA: TGTGCCAGCAGCCTGACAGGGGGCCAGGGCAATCAGCCCCAGCATTTT.

This rearrangement joins TRBV5-1 to TRBJ2-7; no definite D call. The length of the CDR3 is 17 residues. Per germline, CDR1 SGHRS and CDR2 YFSETQ. V lost 7 bases and J 1 base, leaving 24 bases between the germline ends. CDR3 coding DNA: TGCGCCAGCCCCCCCGGCAGGCCATGCCGCGCGTCCTACGAGCAGTACTTC. Translating gives CASPPGRPCRASYEQYF.

V usage is TRBV2 and J usage is TRBJ1-5; TRBD1 matches 9 bases. CDR3 size: 15 residues. Per the germline V gene, CDR1 is SNHLY and CDR2 is FYNNEI. The V segment lost 3 bases and the J segment 3 bases; nucleotides outside the gene matches: 3. CDR3 in DNA: TGTGCCAGCAGTGACTACAGGGGGCTCAATCAGCCCCAGCATTTT. Translated, it gives CASSDYRGLNQPQHF.

V usage is TRBV6-5 and J usage is TRBJ1-5; a possible D gene is TRBD1 (5 bases). CDR1 is MNHEY, CDR2 SVGAGI, per germline. CDR3 size: 15 residues. Trimming removed 2 bases at V and 2 bases at J, with 10 bases between. The DNA of the CDR3 is TGTGCCAGCAGTTACACCAGGGTGGGCAATCAGCCCCAGCATTTT. This codes for CASSYTRVGNQPQHF.

The chain recombines TRBV7-2 with TRBJ1-2, with D possibly matching TRBD1 (5 bases). The germline V gene has CDR1 SGHTA and CDR2 FQGNSA. Trimming removed 4 bases from V and 4 bases from J, with 13 bases in between. The CDR3 is made up of 14 amino acids. The CDR3 nucleotides read TGTGCCAGCAGCTCTCACGGGGGGACCTATGGCTACACCTTC. Residues: CASSSHGGTYGYTF.

There are a few counts of this clone. The rearrangement links TRBV28 to TRBJ1-2; D not resolved. Trimming shortened V by 5 bases and J by 2 bases, and 12 bases separated the two germline ends. CDR1 is MDHEN and CDR2 is SYDVKM in the germline V gene. CDR3 size: 14 residues. The CDR3 loop reads CASSLGEGNYGYTF. CDR3 DNA: TGTGCCAGCAGTCTAGGCGAAGGCAACTATGGCTACACCTTC.

This clone was counted a single time. The V gene is TRBV30, the J gene TRBJ1-1; D ambiguous. Germline V lookup: CDR1 GTSNPN, CDR2 SVGIG (reference sequence). Trimming shortened V by 7 bases and J by 1 base, and 10 bases separated the two germline ends. The CDR3 spans 12 residues. CDR3 nucleotide sequence: TGTGCCTTAATCCGGGAGAACACTGAAGCTTTCTTT. It yields the protein CALIRENTEAFF.